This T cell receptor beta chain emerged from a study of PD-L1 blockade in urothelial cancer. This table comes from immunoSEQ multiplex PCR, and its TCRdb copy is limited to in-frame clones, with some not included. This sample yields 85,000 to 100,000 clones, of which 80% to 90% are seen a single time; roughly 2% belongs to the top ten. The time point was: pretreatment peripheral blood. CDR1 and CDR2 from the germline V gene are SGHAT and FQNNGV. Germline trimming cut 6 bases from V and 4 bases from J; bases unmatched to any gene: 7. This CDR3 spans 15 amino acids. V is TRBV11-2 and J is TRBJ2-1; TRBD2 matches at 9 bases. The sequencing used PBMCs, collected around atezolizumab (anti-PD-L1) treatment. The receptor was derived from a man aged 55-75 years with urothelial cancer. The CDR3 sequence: CASSSLAGTYNEQFF. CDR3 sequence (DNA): TGTGCCAGCAGTTCCCTAGCGGGAACGTACAATGAGCAGTTCTTC.